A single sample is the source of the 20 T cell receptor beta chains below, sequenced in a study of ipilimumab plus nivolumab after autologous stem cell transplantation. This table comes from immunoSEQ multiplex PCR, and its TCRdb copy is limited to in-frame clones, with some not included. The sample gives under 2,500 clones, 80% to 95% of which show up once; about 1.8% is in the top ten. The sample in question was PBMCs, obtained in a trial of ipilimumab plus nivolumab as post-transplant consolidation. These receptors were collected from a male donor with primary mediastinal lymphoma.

CDR3 bases: TGTGCCAGTAGCGGGATGACAGGGTATTATCAGCCCCAGCATTTT. It yields the protein CASSGMTGYYQPQHF. The rearrangement links TRBV19 to TRBJ1-5; 7 nucleotides match TRBD1. The J segment lost 5 bases and the V segment lost 6 bases, leaving 10 bases of the junction unmatched. Germline V CDR1 and CDR2: LNHDA, SQIVND (reference sequence). The CDR3 is made up of 15 amino acids.

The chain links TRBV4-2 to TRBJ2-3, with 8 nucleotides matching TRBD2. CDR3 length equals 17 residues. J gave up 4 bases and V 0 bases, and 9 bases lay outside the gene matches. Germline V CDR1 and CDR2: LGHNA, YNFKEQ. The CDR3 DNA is TGTGCCAGCAGCCAAGAAAGGGGCGGGGGGAACTCAGATACGCAGTATTTT. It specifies CASSQERGGGNSDTQYF.

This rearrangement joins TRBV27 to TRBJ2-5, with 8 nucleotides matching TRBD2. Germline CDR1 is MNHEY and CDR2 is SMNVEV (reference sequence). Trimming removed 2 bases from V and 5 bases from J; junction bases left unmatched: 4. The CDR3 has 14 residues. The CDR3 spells CASSLAGGRETQYF. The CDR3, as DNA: TGTGCCAGCAGTTTAGCGGGAGGTCGGGAGACCCAGTACTTC.

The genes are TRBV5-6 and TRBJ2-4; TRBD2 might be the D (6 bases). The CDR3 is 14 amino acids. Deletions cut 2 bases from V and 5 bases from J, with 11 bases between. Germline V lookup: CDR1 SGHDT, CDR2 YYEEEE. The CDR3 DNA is TGTGCCAGCAGCTTACTAGGGGAGGAAAACATTCAGTACTTC. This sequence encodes CASSLLGEENIQYF.

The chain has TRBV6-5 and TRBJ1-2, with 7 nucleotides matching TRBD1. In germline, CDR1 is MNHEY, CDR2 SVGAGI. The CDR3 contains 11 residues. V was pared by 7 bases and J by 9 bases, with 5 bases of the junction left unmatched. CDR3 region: CASMTGRRYTF. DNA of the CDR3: TGTGCCAGCATGACAGGGAGGCGCTACACCTTC.

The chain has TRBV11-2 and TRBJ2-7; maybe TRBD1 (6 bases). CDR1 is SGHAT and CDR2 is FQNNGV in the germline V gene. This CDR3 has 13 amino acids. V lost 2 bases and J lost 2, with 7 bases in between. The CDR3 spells CASSLNRAYEQYF. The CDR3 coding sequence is TGTGCCAGCAGCTTAAACAGGGCCTACGAGCAGTACTTC.

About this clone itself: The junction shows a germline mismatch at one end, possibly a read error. Here the CDR3 DNA reads TGTGCCAGAAGCTGGACATACCAAGGGACCCAGTACTTC. Its protein product is CARSWTYQGTQYF. The chain is built from TRBV5-3 and TRBJ2-5; TRBD1 might be the D (5 bases). TRBV5-3 is sorted into the ORF group, with uncertain function. This CDR3 has 13 amino acids.

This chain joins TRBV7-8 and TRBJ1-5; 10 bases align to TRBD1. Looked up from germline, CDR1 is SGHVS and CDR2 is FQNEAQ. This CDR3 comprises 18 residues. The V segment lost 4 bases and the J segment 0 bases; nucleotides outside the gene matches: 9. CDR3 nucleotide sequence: TGTGCCAGCAGCTCGACAGGGGGCTGGGGGGATAGCAATCAGCCCCAGCATTTT. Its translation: CASSSTGGWGDSNQPQHF.

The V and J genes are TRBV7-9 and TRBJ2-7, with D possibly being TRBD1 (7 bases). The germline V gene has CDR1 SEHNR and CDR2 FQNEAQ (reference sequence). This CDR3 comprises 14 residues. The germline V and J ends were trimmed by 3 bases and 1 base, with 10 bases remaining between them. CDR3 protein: CASSFPGGSYEQYF. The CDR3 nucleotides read TGTGCCAGCAGCTTCCCAGGGGGGTCCTACGAGCAGTACTTC.

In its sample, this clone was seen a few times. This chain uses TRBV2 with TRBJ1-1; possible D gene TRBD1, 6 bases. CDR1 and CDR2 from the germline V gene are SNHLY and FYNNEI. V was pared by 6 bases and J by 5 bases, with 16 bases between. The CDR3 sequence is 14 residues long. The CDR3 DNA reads TGTGCCAGCAGCGTAACCGAGGGGGAGACTGAAGCTTTCTTT. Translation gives CASSVTEGETEAFF.

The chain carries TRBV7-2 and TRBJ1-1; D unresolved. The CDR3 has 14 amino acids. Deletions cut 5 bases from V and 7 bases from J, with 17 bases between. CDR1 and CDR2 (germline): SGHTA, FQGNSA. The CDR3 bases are TGTGCCAGCAGCCGGCTTATCGGGGTGGGTGAAGCTTTCTTT. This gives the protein CASSRLIGVGEAFF.

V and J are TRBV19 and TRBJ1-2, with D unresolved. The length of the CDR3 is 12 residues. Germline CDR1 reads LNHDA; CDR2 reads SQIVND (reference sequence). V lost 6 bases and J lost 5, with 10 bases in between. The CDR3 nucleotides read TGTGCCAGTAGACGAGGGTCTTATGGCTACACCTTC. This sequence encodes CASRRGSYGYTF. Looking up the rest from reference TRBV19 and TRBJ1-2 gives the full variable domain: DGGITQSPKYLFRKEGQNVTLSCEQNLNHDAMYWYRQDPGQGLRLIYYSQIVNDFQKGDIAEGYSVSREKKESFPLTVTSAQKNPTAFYLCASRRGSYGYTFGSGTRLTVV.

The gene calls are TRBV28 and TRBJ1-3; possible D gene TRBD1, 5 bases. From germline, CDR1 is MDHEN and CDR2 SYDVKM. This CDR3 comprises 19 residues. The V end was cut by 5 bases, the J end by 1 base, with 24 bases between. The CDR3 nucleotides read TGTGCCAGCAGTCCTACCGGGACTCTCCTTAAGGGGTCTGGAAACACCATATATTTT. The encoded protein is CASSPTGTLLKGSGNTIYF.

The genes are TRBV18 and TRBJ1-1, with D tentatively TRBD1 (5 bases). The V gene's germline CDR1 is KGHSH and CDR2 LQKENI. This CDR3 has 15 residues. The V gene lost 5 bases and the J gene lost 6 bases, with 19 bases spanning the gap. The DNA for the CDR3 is TGTGCCAGCTCAAGGGGAATCGATTCGGGCGCTGAAGCTTTCTTT. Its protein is CASSRGIDSGAEAFF. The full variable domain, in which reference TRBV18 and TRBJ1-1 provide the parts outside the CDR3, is NAGVMQNPRHLVRRRGQEARLRCSPMKGHSHVYWYRQLPEEGLKFMVYLQKENIIDESGMPKERFSAEFPKEGPSILRIQQVVRGDSAAYFCASSRGIDSGAEAFFGQGTRLTVV.

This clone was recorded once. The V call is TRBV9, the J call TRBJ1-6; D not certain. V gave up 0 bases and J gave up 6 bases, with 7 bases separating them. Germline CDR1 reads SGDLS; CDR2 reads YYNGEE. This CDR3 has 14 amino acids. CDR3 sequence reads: CASSVDPGNSPLHF. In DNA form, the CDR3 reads TGTGCCAGCAGCGTAGATCCGGGTAATTCACCCCTCCACTTT.

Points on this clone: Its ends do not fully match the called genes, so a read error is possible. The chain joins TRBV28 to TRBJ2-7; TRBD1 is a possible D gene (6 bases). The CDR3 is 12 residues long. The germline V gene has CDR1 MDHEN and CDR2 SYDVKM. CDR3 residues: CASEDSSYGQYF. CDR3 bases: TGTGCCAGCGAGGACAGCTCCTACGGGCAGTACTTC.

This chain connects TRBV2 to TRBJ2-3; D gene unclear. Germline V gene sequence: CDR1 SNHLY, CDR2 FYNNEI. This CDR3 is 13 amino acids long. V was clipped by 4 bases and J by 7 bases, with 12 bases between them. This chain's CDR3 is CASSVTGRNTQYF. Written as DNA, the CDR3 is TGTGCCAGCAGTGTGACTGGACGAAATACGCAGTATTTT.

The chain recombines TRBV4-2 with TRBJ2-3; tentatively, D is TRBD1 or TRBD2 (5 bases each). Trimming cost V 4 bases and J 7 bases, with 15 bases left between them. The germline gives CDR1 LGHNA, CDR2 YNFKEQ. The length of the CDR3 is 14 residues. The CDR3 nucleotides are TGTGCCAGCAGCCCTCCCGGGACCCGAAATACGCAGTATTTT. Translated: CASSPPGTRNTQYF.

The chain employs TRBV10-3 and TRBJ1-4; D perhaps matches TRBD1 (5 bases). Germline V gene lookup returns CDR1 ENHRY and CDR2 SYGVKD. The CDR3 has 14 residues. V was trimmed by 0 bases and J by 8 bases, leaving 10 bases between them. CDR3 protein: CAISESTVKEKLFF. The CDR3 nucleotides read TGTGCCATCAGTGAGTCGACAGTGAAGGAAAAACTGTTTTTT.

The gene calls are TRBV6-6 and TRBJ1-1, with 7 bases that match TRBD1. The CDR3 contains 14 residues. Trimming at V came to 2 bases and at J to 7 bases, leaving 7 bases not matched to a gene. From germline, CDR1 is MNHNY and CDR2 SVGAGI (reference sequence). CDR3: CASSYLTAGGEAFF. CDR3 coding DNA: TGTGCCAGCAGTTACCTGACCGCAGGGGGTGAAGCTTTCTTT.